The next 22 T cell receptor beta chains were all read from a single sample in a study of cytomegalovirus exposure and HLA in healthy donors. PCR was performed using 60 Vbeta and 13 Jbeta primers. This table comes from immunoSEQ multiplex PCR, and its TCRdb copy is limited to in-frame clones, with some not included. The sample lists about 81,000 clones, more than 60% seen once, with 3% in the top ten. The source material was PBMCs. These receptor sequences come from a man between 50 and 59 years old in good health and CMV-seropositive.

The chain links TRBV6-1 to TRBJ2-3, with a possible D match to TRBD1 (6 bases). The CDR3 totals 14 residues. CDR1 and CDR2 (germline): MNHNS, SASEGT. V lost 4 bases and J 6 bases, leaving 14 bases between the germline ends. The CDR3 region is CASSGRGWPDTQYF. Written as DNA, the CDR3 is TGTGCCAGCAGTGGCAGGGGTTGGCCGGATACGCAGTATTTT.

This clone was counted only a few times. The rearrangement joins TRBV7-2 to TRBJ2-3, with 10 bases aligning to TRBD2. The CDR3 spans 16 residues. V shed 5 bases and J 7 bases; nucleotides not matched to a gene: 12. Germline V lookup: CDR1 SGHTA, CDR2 FQGNSA. In DNA form, the CDR3 reads TGTGCCAGCAGCACCGCTAGCGGGAGAGCGGCGAATACGCAGTATTTT. Protein product: CASSTASGRAANTQYF.

As for this clone: Germline is not matched at one junction end, which may reflect a read error. CDR3 nucleotide sequence: TGTTCCAGCAGCCCCCCGGGAACCTTAGCTAACTATGGCTACACCTTC. It codes for CSSSPPGTLANYGYTF. The chain has TRBV7-9 and TRBJ1-2; unclear D gene. In germline, CDR1 is SEHNR, CDR2 FQNEAQ (reference sequence). This CDR3 spans 16 amino acids.

This chain links TRBV25-1 with TRBJ1-2; TRBD1 aligns across 7 bases. Germline assignment: CDR1 MGHDK and CDR2 SYGVNS. V shed 1 base, J shed 2 bases, and the junction held 7 bases outside the gene matches. The CDR3 length is 16 residues. As DNA, the CDR3 is TGTGCCAGCAGTGAATCCGTAGGCAGGGGGAACTATGGCTACACCTTC. Protein product: CASSESVGRGNYGYTF.

The table lists this clone with a count of one. The chain has TRBV19 and TRBJ2-7; D perhaps matches TRBD2 (5 bases). V lost 5 bases to trimming and J lost 6 bases, with 23 bases between them. From germline, CDR1 is LNHDA and CDR2 SQIVND (reference sequence). The CDR3 is 16 residues long. The CDR3 bases are TGTGCCAGTAGTCCCCGGTTAAGACGGGAACCCCTCGAGCAGTACTTC. Its translation: CASSPRLRREPLEQYF.

The chain links TRBV10-3 to TRBJ2-7; 8 nucleotides align to TRBD2. The CDR3 is 16 amino acids. With V trimmed by 9 bases and J by 6 bases, 19 bases remained unmatched. Germline V gene data show CDR1 as ENHRY and CDR2 as SYGVKD. The CDR3 DNA reads TGTGCCATTCAGGCGGCGGGAGGAACTCGGAGTCCCGAGCAGTACTTC. Its translation is CAIQAAGGTRSPEQYF.

This chain uses TRBV7-6 with TRBJ1-1; possibly TRBD1 for D (5 bases). Germline lookup yields CDR1 SGHVS and CDR2 FNYEAQ. There are 14 residues in the CDR3. The V end lost 0 bases, the J end lost 4 bases, and 9 bases lay between the germline ends. CDR3 residues: CASSLAGGGTEAFF. For the CDR3, the DNA is TGTGCCAGCAGCTTAGCGGGGGGGGGCACTGAAGCTTTCTTT.

This clone was found once. The rearrangement uses TRBV5-1 and TRBJ1-4; D remains unclear. CDR3 length equals 14 residues. Germline V gives CDR1 SGHRS, CDR2 YFSETQ. V gave up 3 bases and J gave up 0 bases, with 6 bases separating them. CDR3 nucleotide sequence: TGCGCCAGCAGCTCAACTGCAACTAATGAAAAACTGTTTTTT. Its translation is CASSSTATNEKLFF.

This chain joins TRBV12-5 and TRBJ2-6; weak D call: TRBD1 (6 bases). This CDR3 is built from 17 residues. Germline V gene data show CDR1 as LGHNT and CDR2 as FRNRAP. Trimming stripped 6 bases from V and 0 bases from J, with 15 bases between. The CDR3 sequence: CASGPGTQYSGANVLTF. The DNA for the CDR3 is TGTGCTAGTGGGCCGGGGACACAATACTCTGGGGCCAACGTCCTGACTTTC.

The V gene is TRBV6-6, the J gene TRBJ1-2; D is perhaps TRBD1 (5 bases). The CDR3 runs 14 residues. Germline loops: CDR1 MNHNY, CDR2 SVGAGI (reference sequence). V lost 4 bases, J lost 7 bases, and 16 bases lay in between. This CDR3 is CASSSPTDGFGYTF. As DNA, the CDR3 is TGTGCCAGCAGTTCCCCGACAGACGGCTTTGGCTACACCTTC.

This chain connects TRBV6-1 to TRBJ2-1; perhaps TRBD1 as D (5 bases). Germline assignment: CDR1 MNHNS and CDR2 SASEGT. Between the trimmed V and J ends, which lost 6 bases and 15 bases, there was a span of 15 bases. This CDR3 is built from 11 residues. The CDR3, as DNA: TGTGCCAGCAGATACGACAGCATGGCGTTCTTC. Residues: CASRYDSMAFF.

This rearrangement joins TRBV5-6 to TRBJ1-4; D not resolved. The germline V gene encodes CDR1 SGHDT and CDR2 YYEEEE. The V and J ends lost 2 bases and 10 bases respectively, with 18 bases between them. The CDR3 contains 15 residues. CDR3 loop: CASSLSDVASGKLFF. CDR3 DNA sequence: TGTGCCAGCAGCTTATCCGACGTTGCTTCGGGAAAACTGTTTTTT.

The chain recombines TRBV18 with TRBJ2-6; D not certain. The CDR3 has 14 residues. V lost 0 bases and J 3 bases, leaving 3 bases between the germline ends. Germline loops: CDR1 KGHSH, CDR2 LQKENI. CDR3 sequence (DNA): TGTGCCAGCTCACCACCATATGGGGCCAACGTCCTGACTTTC. It yields the protein CASSPPYGANVLTF.

The gene calls are TRBV11-3 and TRBJ2-7, with 7 bases lining up with TRBD2. Germline CDR1 and CDR2: SGHNT and YENEEA. The CDR3 length is 14 residues. The V gene end was trimmed by 1 base and the J gene end by 5 bases; junction bases not matched to a gene: 5. The CDR3 loop is CASSLGRENDEQYF. Here the CDR3 DNA reads TGTGCCAGCAGCTTAGGGCGGGAGAACGACGAGCAGTACTTC.

Only a few counts were recorded for this clone. CDR3 residues: CASSLDSGANVLTF. For the CDR3, the DNA is TGTGCCAGCAGCCTAGATTCTGGGGCCAACGTCCTGACTTTC. The chain links TRBV7-3 to TRBJ2-6; D gene unclear. Trimming left V 5 bases short and J 1 base short, with 6 bases between. This CDR3 contains 14 residues. Germline V gives CDR1 SGHTA, CDR2 FQGTGA.

The gene calls are TRBV5-1 and TRBJ1-3; D unclear. The CDR3 is 16 residues long. In germline, CDR1 is SGHRS, CDR2 YFSETQ. V dropped 6 bases and J dropped 0 bases, with 16 bases sitting between them. The CDR3 DNA follows: TGCGCCAGCACCATCAACGGGAGGAGCTCTGGAAACACCATATATTTT. It yields the protein CASTINGRSSGNTIYF.

J is TRBJ2-5 and V is TRBV30, with TRBD2 as a possible D gene (6 bases). Germline V gives CDR1 GTSNPN, CDR2 SVGIG (reference sequence). This CDR3 is built from 14 residues. The V gene lost 8 bases and the J gene lost 5 bases, with 21 bases spanning the gap. In DNA, the CDR3 is TGTGCCGGAACAGGTGGTAGCGGCCTTGAGACCCAGTACTTC. Protein: CAGTGGSGLETQYF.

The CDR3 here is CASGLGRDGRAYTDTQYF. The DNA for the CDR3 is TGTGCTAGTGGTTTGGGGCGGGACGGGAGGGCCTACACAGATACGCAGTATTTT. This chain joins TRBV12-5 and TRBJ2-3, with 8 bases identical to TRBD2. V lost 1 base, J lost 2 bases, and 11 bases stayed unmatched. Germline V gene lookup returns CDR1 LGHNT and CDR2 FRNRAP. The CDR3 spans 18 residues.

The chain is built from TRBV9 and TRBJ2-7; the match to TRBD1 covers 12 bases. Germline V gene sequence: CDR1 SGDLS, CDR2 YYNGEE. This CDR3 has 16 amino acids. V gave up 0 bases and J gave up 7 bases; unmatched junction bases: 8. In DNA, the CDR3 is TGTGCCAGCAGCGTAGCCCCGGGACAGGGGGCGGATGAGCAGTACTTC. It is translated as CASSVAPGQGADEQYF.

The chain joins TRBV6-1 to TRBJ1-3, with D tentatively TRBD1 (5 bases). This CDR3 has 14 amino acids. Germline V gene sequence: CDR1 MNHNS, CDR2 SASEGT. V gave up 5 bases and J gave up 4 bases, with 12 bases separating them. The CDR3: CASSNGAEGNTIYF. Written as DNA, the CDR3 is TGTGCCAGCAGTAATGGGGCAGAAGGAAACACCATATATTTT.

The chain couples TRBV21-1 to TRBJ2-3; the table calls TRBD2, which could not be checked here. TRBV21-1 is tagged as a pseudogene. The CDR3 has 18 amino acids. CDR3 sequence (DNA): TGTGCCAGCAGCAAAGCAGTAACTAGTCCCTATAGCACAGATACGCAGTATTTT. Translating it yields CASSKAVTSPYSTDTQYF.

V is TRBV4-1 and J is TRBJ2-7; 8 positions agree with TRBD2. Germline V CDR1 and CDR2: MGHRA, YSYEKL. V shed 3 bases, J shed 1 base, and the junction held 14 bases outside the gene matches. The CDR3 has 18 amino acids. The CDR3 loop is CASSHFRGAGAVSYEQYF. The CDR3 DNA follows: TGCGCCAGCAGCCATTTCAGGGGAGCGGGAGCTGTTTCCTACGAGCAGTACTTC.